The 28 T cell receptor beta chains below all came from one sample that was sequenced in a study of cytotoxic CD8 clonotypes in ibrutinib-treated CLL. This table comes from immunoSEQ multiplex PCR, and its TCRdb copy is limited to in-frame clones, with some not included. The data show around 52,000 clones, approximately 60% seen once. Sample: PBMCs, taken after 24 months of ibrutinib treatment. The receptors shown here come from a human donor with chronic lymphocytic leukemia.

The chain links TRBV19 to TRBJ2-1; D unresolved. The CDR3 is made up of 13 amino acids. The V and J ends lost 6 bases and 6 bases respectively, with 12 bases between them. Germline loops: CDR1 LNHDA, CDR2 SQIVND (reference sequence). CDR3 amino acids: CASRGPWINEQFF. For the CDR3, the DNA is TGTGCCAGTAGGGGTCCATGGATCAATGAGCAGTTCTTC.

This clone was seen many times. The CDR3 DNA reads as TGTGCCAGCAGTTTATGGGGGCCTAGACAGGTCAGCTACGAGCAGTACTTC. The encoded protein is CASSLWGPRQVSYEQYF. The chain employs TRBV28 and TRBJ2-7; D might be TRBD1 (6 bases). The CDR3 length is 17 residues. Trimming left V 0 bases short and J 3 bases short, with 18 bases between. CDR1 MDHEN and CDR2 SYDVKM come from the germline V gene.

This clone appeared once. This chain connects TRBV6-5 to TRBJ2-6; unclear D gene. This CDR3 has 16 residues. Germline loops: CDR1 MNHEY, CDR2 SVGAGI. V lost 4 bases to trimming and J lost 2 bases, with 12 bases between them. In DNA, the CDR3 is TGTGCCAGCAGTTTCTTCCTCGATCCTGGGGCCAACGTCCTGACTTTC. Translated: CASSFFLDPGANVLTF.

The rearrangement links TRBV11-3 to TRBJ2-1; no firm D call. The length of the CDR3 is 12 residues. V was cut by 9 bases and J by 1 base, with 7 bases left in between. Per germline, CDR1 SGHNT and CDR2 YENEEA. The CDR3 nucleotides are TGTGCCAGTGGACGATCCTACAATGAGCAGTTCTTC. Amino acids: CASGRSYNEQFF. Looking up the rest from reference TRBV11-3 and TRBJ2-1 gives the full variable domain: EAGVVQSPRYKIIEKKQPVAFWCNPISGHNTLYWYLQNLGQGPELLIRYENEEAVDDSQLPKDRFSAERLKGVDSTLKIQPAELGDSAVYLCASGRSYNEQFFGPGTRLTVL.

The J gene is TRBJ1-4, the V gene TRBV7-2, with TRBD1 as a possible D gene (5 bases). V lost 5 bases and J 7 bases, leaving 20 bases between the germline ends. The germline CDR1 and CDR2 sequences are SGHTA and FQGNSA. CDR3 size: 16 residues. CDR3 DNA: TGTGCCAGCAGCATCCCCTGGGGCAGGCAGTTTGAAAAACTGTTTTTT. Residues: CASSIPWGRQFEKLFF.

V and J are TRBV11-3 and TRBJ2-7; 11 bases line up with TRBD2. Germline values: CDR1 SGHNT, CDR2 YENEEA. This CDR3 has 16 residues. Germline trimming cut 4 bases from V and 1 base from J; bases unmatched to any gene: 6. CDR3 sequence: CASSWISGRVSYEQYF. The CDR3 DNA reads TGTGCCAGCAGCTGGATTAGCGGGAGGGTTTCCTACGAGCAGTACTTC. Looking up the rest from reference TRBV11-3 and TRBJ2-7 gives the full variable domain: EAGVVQSPRYKIIEKKQPVAFWCNPISGHNTLYWYLQNLGQGPELLIRYENEEAVDDSQLPKDRFSAERLKGVDSTLKIQPAELGDSAVYLCASSWISGRVSYEQYFGPGTRLTVT.

V and J are TRBV18 and TRBJ2-3, with D possibly matching TRBD1 (5 bases). Deletions cut 4 bases from V and 0 bases from J, with 11 bases between. Germline CDR1 is KGHSH and CDR2 is LQKENI. The CDR3 covers 15 residues. The CDR3 reads CASSHRRQSTDTQYF. As DNA, the CDR3 is TGTGCCAGCTCACATAGAAGACAGAGCACAGATACGCAGTATTTT. The full variable domain, rest sourced from reference TRBV18 and TRBJ2-3, is NAGVMQNPRHLVRRRGQEARLRCSPMKGHSHVYWYRQLPEEGLKFMVYLQKENIIDESGMPKERFSAEFPKEGPSILRIQQVVRGDSAAYFCASSHRRQSTDTQYFGPGTRLTVL.

The V call is TRBV5-1, the J call TRBJ2-1; 14 bases fit TRBD2. This CDR3 contains 17 residues. Germline V gene sequence: CDR1 SGHRS, CDR2 YFSETQ. Unmatched junction bases numbered 5, after V lost 0 bases and J lost 6 bases. The CDR3 spells CASSLAGLAGAGNEQFF. CDR3 nucleotides: TGCGCCAGCAGCTTGGCGGGACTAGCGGGAGCGGGCAATGAGCAGTTCTTC.

V is TRBV11-3 and J is TRBJ2-7; D is possibly TRBD1 or TRBD2 (5 bases each). Germline values: CDR1 SGHNT, CDR2 YENEEA. This CDR3 spans 15 amino acids. Trimming shortened V by 1 base and J by 2 bases, and 12 bases separated the two germline ends. For the CDR3, the DNA is TGTGCCAGCAGCTTAGGGCAGGGAGCTACCTACGAGCAGTACTTC. Residues: CASSLGQGATYEQYF.

The chain uses TRBV5-1 and TRBJ1-1; TRBD1 agrees at 7 bases. Germline V gene data show CDR1 as SGHRS and CDR2 as YFSETQ. J lost 11 bases, V lost 3 bases, and 4 bases had no gene match. The CDR3 runs to 11 residues. DNA of the CDR3: TGCGCCAGCAGCTCCGGACAGGATGCTTTCTTT. Protein: CASSSGQDAFF.

CDR3 nucleotides: TGTGCCAGCAGTAAAGAAGGGGGGGAGACCCAGTACTTC. This codes for CASSKEGGETQYF. The chain links TRBV5-4 to TRBJ2-5; perhaps D is TRBD1 or TRBD2 (6 bases each). V lost 5 bases and J lost 5, with 13 bases in between. The germline V gene encodes CDR1 SGHNT and CDR2 YYREEE (reference sequence). The CDR3 loop spans 13 amino acids.

A few counts support this clone. The chain carries TRBV2 and TRBJ2-3; the D gene is possibly TRBD1 (5 bases). The length of the CDR3 is 15 residues. The V gene lost 6 bases and the J gene lost 1 base, with 14 bases spanning the gap. Per germline, CDR1 SNHLY and CDR2 FYNNEI. The CDR3 coding sequence is TGTGCCAGCAGGAGCACAGGTCTCCGCACAGATACGCAGTATTTT. This codes for CASRSTGLRTDTQYF.

This clone was picked up many times. This rearrangement joins TRBV6-5 to TRBJ1-1, with 7 bases lining up with TRBD1. J lost 11 bases, V lost 6 bases, and 6 bases had no gene match. Germline-derived CDR1 and CDR2 are MNHEY and SVGAGI. The CDR3 covers 11 residues. The CDR3 nucleotides are TGTGCCAGCAGGCTGGACAGGTCGGCTTTCTTT. Its translation: CASRLDRSAFF.

The V gene is TRBV7-7, the J gene TRBJ2-2; 7 positions agree with TRBD1. The CDR3 covers 15 residues. J gave up 1 base and V 4 bases, and 3 bases lay outside the gene matches. From germline, CDR1 is SSHAT and CDR2 FNYEAQ (reference sequence). The chain's CDR3 is CASSSHRGNTGELFF. CDR3 sequence (DNA): TGTGCCAGCAGCTCCCACAGGGGGAACACCGGGGAGCTGTTTTTT.

The chain is built from TRBV5-6 and TRBJ2-1, with TRBD2 matching 7 bases. The junction had 10 bases not matched to a gene; V was cut back by 0 bases and J by 7 bases. Germline V gene data show CDR1 as SGHDT and CDR2 as YYEEEE. CDR3 length: 16 amino acids. CDR3 amino acids: CASSLGWASGTNEQFF. CDR3 in DNA: TGTGCCAGCAGCTTGGGTTGGGCTAGCGGCACAAATGAGCAGTTCTTC.

V gene TRBV7-2 combines with J gene TRBJ2-1; TRBD2 agrees at 7 bases. The V gene end was trimmed by 3 bases and the J gene end by 5 bases; junction bases not matched to a gene: 7. The CDR3 is 15 residues long. CDR1 and CDR2 from the germline V gene are SGHTA and FQGNSA. The CDR3 DNA is TGTGCCAGCAGCTTGGGAGGGAAAGCCCACAATGAGCAGTTCTTC. As protein: CASSLGGKAHNEQFF.

This clone was detected only a few times. The chain recombines TRBV5-1 with TRBJ2-7, with TRBD1 matching over 10 bases. The CDR3 is 15 residues long. CDR1 and CDR2 (germline): SGHRS, YFSETQ. After removal of 4 bases from V and 3 bases from J, the junction contained 7 bases not matched to a gene. CDR3 loop: CASSPWTGGIYEQYV. The DNA of the CDR3 is TGCGCCAGCAGCCCCTGGACAGGGGGAATCTACGAGCAGTACGTC.

The genes are TRBV7-9 and TRBJ1-5; no clear D gene. Between the trimmed V and J ends, which lost 5 bases and 11 bases, there was a span of 16 bases. The CDR3 length is 13 residues. CDR1 is SEHNR and CDR2 is FQNEAQ in the germline V gene (reference sequence). This chain's CDR3 is CASSGESRLAQHF. The CDR3 DNA follows: TGTGCCAGCAGCGGGGAATCCCGTCTAGCCCAGCATTTT. Full variable domain (rest looked up from reference TRBV7-9 and TRBJ1-5): DTGVSQNPRHKITKRGQNVTFRCDPISEHNRLYWYRQTLGQGPEFLTYFQNEAQLEKSRLLSDRFSAERPKGSFSTLEIQRTEQGDSAMYLCASSGESRLAQHFGDGTRLSIL.

The chain has TRBV15 and TRBJ2-1, with D possibly being TRBD1 or TRBD2 (6 bases each). Germline CDR1 and CDR2: LNHNV and YYDKDF (reference sequence). Trimming left V 1 base short and J 4 bases short, with 11 bases between. The CDR3 length is 15 residues. The CDR3 bases are TGTGCCACCAGCAGAGGGGGGGCTGGATACAATGAGCAGTTCTTC. Residues: CATSRGGAGYNEQFF.

In its sample, this clone was seen a few times. The chain combines TRBV19 with TRBJ1-2; D is perhaps TRBD1 (6 bases). The germline CDR1 and CDR2 sequences are LNHDA and SQIVND (reference sequence). This CDR3 is built from 13 residues. V gave up 6 bases and J gave up 4 bases, with 12 bases separating them. CDR3 residues: CASSRGPTYGYTF. The DNA of the CDR3 is TGTGCCAGTAGCAGGGGACCGACCTATGGCTACACCTTC.

The rearrangement uses TRBV5-6 and TRBJ1-1; D is unclear. The V end was cut by 1 base, the J end by 3 bases, with 13 bases between. The V gene's germline CDR1 is SGHDT and CDR2 YYEEEE. This CDR3 has 15 residues. In nucleotides, the CDR3 is TGTGCCAGCAGCTTGCGAAAGGTCGGGGACACTGAAGCTTTCTTT. Its protein is CASSLRKVGDTEAFF.

The chain joins TRBV19 to TRBJ1-5, with a possible D match to TRBD1 (5 bases). Trimming stripped 5 bases from V and 6 bases from J, with 11 bases between. The CDR3 covers 13 residues. The V gene's germline CDR1 is LNHDA and CDR2 SQIVND (reference sequence). The CDR3, as DNA: TGTGCCAGTAGTCCGGCAGGGTCTCAGCCCCAGCATTTT. Protein product: CASSPAGSQPQHF.

The rearrangement uses TRBV5-4 and TRBJ1-6; possible D gene TRBD1, 5 bases. The germline V and J ends were trimmed by 3 bases and 0 bases, with 10 bases remaining between them. Germline V lookup: CDR1 SGHNT, CDR2 YYREEE (reference sequence). The CDR3 runs to 16 residues. The CDR3 bases are TGTGCCAGCAGCTCTGAGGGGAGCTCCTATAATTCACCCCTCCACTTT. Its translation: CASSSEGSSYNSPLHF. Combining the CDR3 with reference TRBV5-4 and TRBJ1-6 gives the whole variable domain ETGVTQSPTHLIKTRGQQVTLRCSSQSGHNTVSWYQQALGQGPQFIFQYYREEENGRGNFPPRFSGLQFPNYSSELNVNALELDDSALYLCASSSEGSSYNSPLHFGNGTRLTVT.

V usage is TRBV5-1 and J usage is TRBJ2-3, with TRBD1 matching 7 bases. The CDR3 consists of 17 residues. After removal of 0 bases from V and 1 base from J, the junction contained 8 bases not matched to a gene. Looked up from germline, CDR1 is SGHRS and CDR2 is YFSETQ. The CDR3 DNA reads as TGCGCCAGCAGCTTGGCGACAGGGAGTGTTGGCACAGATACGCAGTATTTT. It yields the protein CASSLATGSVGTDTQYF.

CDR3 sequence (DNA): TGTGCCAGCAGTGAAGCACTCGGGAGGGGATACGAGCAGTACTTC. Translation gives CASSEALGRGYEQYF. The chain joins TRBV6-1 to TRBJ2-7, with 8 bases lining up with TRBD2. V shed 0 bases and J 4 bases; nucleotides not matched to a gene: 5. There are 15 residues in the CDR3. The V gene's germline CDR1 is MNHNS and CDR2 SASEGT.

The table lists this clone with a few counts. The chain couples TRBV4-3 to TRBJ1-5; D is unresolved. Trimming took 1 base from V and 2 from J, leaving 9 bases between them. Germline CDR1 is LGHNA and CDR2 is YSLEER. The CDR3 is 15 amino acids. The CDR3 is CASSQVSGGNQPQHF. The CDR3 region has the DNA TGCGCCAGCAGCCAAGTGTCTGGGGGCAATCAGCCCCAGCATTTT.

This clone was seen only a few times. The chain couples TRBV28 to TRBJ1-1; TRBD1 matches at 8 bases. Germline V lookup: CDR1 MDHEN, CDR2 SYDVKM. This CDR3 contains 12 residues. V shed 2 bases and J 11 bases; nucleotides not matched to a gene: 4. This CDR3 is CASSLIRGLAFF. The CDR3 nucleotides are TGTGCCAGCAGTTTAATCAGGGGGCTTGCTTTCTTT.

The rearrangement uses TRBV5-1 and TRBJ2-7; D is unclear. V was pared by 3 bases and J by 2 bases, with 15 bases between. CDR1 is SGHRS and CDR2 is YFSETQ in the germline V gene. The CDR3 is 15 amino acids. The CDR3, as DNA: TGCGCCAGCAGCTCTCGGACCGGCTGGGCCTACGAGCAGTACTTC. The encoded protein is CASSSRTGWAYEQYF.